Below, 17 T cell receptor beta chains from the same sample are listed, as sequenced in a study of T cells in Graves' hyperthyroidism and ophthalmopathy. Amplification targeted TCR beta CDR3 regions from RNA transcripts. Researchers ran a first-round RT-PCR on the TCR CDR3 using the HTBI primer set. TCRdb reprocessed the multiplex PCR reads with MiXCR, giving one entry per CDR3 protein. This table holds roughly 700,000 distinct CDR3 sequences, about 18% found once. Specimen: blood. The receptors come from a man aged 50-59 years with Graves' hyperthyroidism.

This chain uses TRBV4-3 with TRBJ1-2, with 7 bases lining up with TRBD1. Per the germline V gene, CDR1 is LGHNA and CDR2 is YSLEER. Trimming at V came to 4 bases and at J to 9 bases, leaving 5 bases not matched to a gene. The CDR3 length is 12 residues. CDR3 loop: CASSLAGQSYTF. Written as DNA, the CDR3 is TGCGCCAGCAGCCTGGCGGGACAGAGCTACACCTTC.

V gene TRBV7-2 combines with J gene TRBJ1-2; 8 bases match TRBD1. CDR3 length: 16 residues. J lost 7 bases, V lost 5 bases, and 15 bases had no gene match. CDR1 is SGHTA, CDR2 FQGNSA, per germline. CDR3 protein: CASSPSDRDEGIGYTF. The CDR3 DNA reads TGTGCCAGCAGCCCATCGGACAGGGATGAAGGTATTGGCTACACCTTC.

This clonotype was found many times. This sequence joins TRBV6-2 or TRBV6-3 and TRBJ2-7; 10 bases agree with TRBD2. V lost 5 bases to trimming and J lost 0 bases; unmatched junction nucleotides: 13. The CDR3 is 18 residues long. Germline loops: CDR1 MNHEY, CDR2 SVGEGT. The CDR3 loop is CASSDLRTSGRPSYEQYF. The CDR3 DNA reads as TGTGCCAGCAGTGACCTGCGGACTAGCGGTAGGCCCTCCTACGAGCAGTACTTC.

There are a few counts of this clonotype. One base away lies a much larger clone, so this may be a sequencing read error. The chain uses TRBV28 and TRBJ1-6; 10 positions agree with TRBD1. The germline V gene encodes CDR1 MDHEN and CDR2 SYDVKM. V dropped 4 bases and J dropped 9; count of bases not matched to a gene: 12. The CDR3 spans 17 residues. CDR3 protein: CASSYAAGQGTGSPLHF. The DNA for the CDR3 is TGTGCCAGCAGTTACGCCGCGGGACAGGGGACCGGTTCACCCCTCCACTTT.

The chain links TRBV20-1 to TRBJ1-1; D call uncertain. The ends were cut back, 5 bases at V and 2 bases at J, with 15 bases in the middle. The CDR3 runs 14 residues. The V gene's germline CDR1 is DFQATT and CDR2 SNEGSKA (reference sequence). The CDR3 sequence: CSAQRESANTEAFF. Written as DNA, the CDR3 is TGCAGTGCTCAACGCGAGTCGGCTAACACTGAAGCTTTCTTT.

This clonotype occurred a few times. This chain links TRBV3-1 with TRBJ1-5, with TRBD1 matching over 10 bases. This CDR3 is 15 amino acids long. V lost 3 bases, J lost 4 bases, and 3 bases stayed unmatched. Germline CDR1 reads LGHDT; CDR2 reads YNNKEL (reference sequence). The chain's CDR3 is CASSQGTGANQPQHF. CDR3 coding DNA: TGTGCCAGCAGCCAGGGGACAGGGGCAAATCAGCCCCAGCATTTT.

This rearrangement joins TRBV5-6 to TRBJ2-5, with TRBD1 matching 9 bases. CDR3 length equals 15 residues. Germline lookup yields CDR1 SGHDT and CDR2 YYEEEE. The V segment lost 4 bases and the J segment 5 bases; nucleotides outside the gene matches: 9. CDR3 nucleotide sequence: TGTGCCAGCAGCATCTTACAGGGGGCCGTGGAGACCCAGTACTTC. This sequence encodes CASSILQGAVETQYF.

This clonotype was detected a few times. This chain links TRBV25-1 with TRBJ2-1; 13 bases are shared with TRBD2. Losses at the gene ends were 4 bases for V and 8 bases for J; bases not matched to a gene: 5. Per the germline V gene, CDR1 is MGHDK and CDR2 is SYGVNS. The CDR3 loop spans 15 amino acids. This chain's CDR3 is CASSAVTSGRYEQFF. In DNA form, the CDR3 reads TGTGCCAGCAGTGCGGTGACTAGCGGGAGGTATGAGCAGTTCTTC.

This clonotype occurred many times. The chain has TRBV24-1 and TRBJ2-7; TRBD2 aligns across 8 bases. Germline trimming cut 9 bases from V and 0 bases from J; bases unmatched to any gene: 3. Per germline, CDR1 KGHDR and CDR2 SFDVKD. There are 13 residues in the CDR3. The CDR3 reads CATASGSSYEQYF. CDR3 DNA sequence: TGTGCCACCGCGAGCGGGAGCTCCTACGAGCAGTACTTC.

This chain connects TRBV12-3 or TRBV12-4 to TRBJ1-1; D is unclear. CDR3 length: 12 residues. The V gene lost 6 bases and the J gene lost 8 bases, with 13 bases spanning the gap. This CDR3 reads CASSRTRSEAFF. CDR3 in DNA: TGTGCCAGCAGCCGCACGCGTTCGGAAGCTTTCTTT.

This clonotype was observed at least ten times. This sequence joins TRBV11-2 and TRBJ2-5; 16 bases align to TRBD2. This CDR3 contains 17 residues. The germline gives CDR1 SGHAT, CDR2 FQNNGV. The trim removed 4 bases at V and 5 bases at J, leaving 7 bases unmatched. CDR3 in DNA: TGTGCCAGCAGCTCCGGGACTAGCGGGAGGGCCCGGGAGACCCAGTACTTC. Protein product: CASSSGTSGRARETQYF.

This clonotype was recorded many times. This chain joins TRBV6-2 or TRBV6-3 and TRBJ2-5; 12 bases match TRBD2. The CDR3 has 17 residues. Germline lookup yields CDR1 MNHEY and CDR2 SVGEGT. J lost 3 bases, V lost 5 bases, and 10 bases had no gene match. DNA for the CDR3: TGTGCCAGCAGTCCAAACCTAGCGGGAGGGCCAGAAGAGACCCAGTACTTC. This encodes CASSPNLAGGPEETQYF.

A remark on this clonotype: This sequence may be a read error, since a much larger clone differs from it by one base. The chain joins TRBV6-1 to TRBJ1-3; D is possibly TRBD1 (5 bases). Germline loops: CDR1 MNHNS, CDR2 SASEGT. This CDR3 has 17 residues. The CDR3 sequence is CARRAIGAGGSGNTIYF. CDR3 DNA: TGTGCCCGCAGAGCCATAGGGGCAGGCGGCTCTGGAAACACCATATATTTT.

This chain uses TRBV20-1 with TRBJ1-1, with D uncertain. The CDR3 runs to 15 residues. V was clipped by 2 bases and J by 6 bases, with 19 bases between them. The germline V gene has CDR1 DFQATT and CDR2 SNEGSKA (reference sequence). CDR3 protein: CSARRFRSQAAEAFF. In DNA, the CDR3 is TGCAGTGCTAGAAGGTTCAGGTCCCAGGCGGCTGAAGCTTTCTTT.

This clonotype was seen many times. The genes are TRBV7-9 and TRBJ1-2; 9 bases agree with TRBD1. The J segment lost 2 bases and the V segment lost 3 bases, leaving 4 bases of the junction unmatched. CDR3 size: 15 residues. Germline V CDR1 and CDR2: SEHNR, FQNEAQ (reference sequence). The CDR3 nucleotides are TGTGCCAGCAGCTTTTCCGGGACAGGGAACTATGGCTACACCTTC. This codes for CASSFSGTGNYGYTF.

The rearrangement joins TRBV7-2 to TRBJ1-4, with 9 bases aligning to TRBD1. The CDR3 covers 14 residues. Germline CDR1 and CDR2: SGHTA and FQGNSA. V lost 7 bases, J lost 5 bases, and 5 bases stayed unmatched. The CDR3 DNA follows: TGTGCCAGCACTCCGGACAGGGGAAATGAAAAACTGTTTTTT. The encoded protein is CASTPDRGNEKLFF.

As to this clonotype: The junction differs from germline at one of its ends, possibly a read error. This chain connects TRBV7-8 to TRBJ2-1, with 8 bases lining up with TRBD1. Germline-derived CDR1 and CDR2 are SGHVS and FQNEAQ. The CDR3 consists of 15 residues. In DNA form, the CDR3 reads TGTGCCAGCAGCCTGCAGGGGGCTATTTACAATGAGCAGTGCTTC. Protein product: CASSLQGAIYNEQCF.